A selection of T cell receptor beta chains follows, all from one sample in a study of T cell repertoires in cytomegalovirus infection. Antigens for these TCRs are unknown. MiXCR, run by TCRdb on the reads, gives a single entry per CDR3 protein. The sample has about 920,000 distinct CDR3 sequences; about 33% are singletons. This sample comprised cultured CD8+ T cells from PBMCs, obtained from culture after CMV antigen stimulation. These receptors were collected from a human donor in good health (CMV status not recorded). Some clones in this sample may be carry-over from other donors' samples. Each CDR3 is given with its conserved first and last residue. A D gene is named only where the DNA matches it firmly. Size values are once, few and many counts, or a class for expanded clones, and some rows have none.

v_gene: TRBV24-1
j_gene: TRBJ2-2
abundance: NA
d_gene: TRBD1
CDR3nt: TGTGCCACCAGTGATACGGGACAGAAAAACACCGGGGAGCTGTTTTTT
CDR3aa: CATSDTGQKNTGELFF

v_gene: TRBV7-9
j_gene: TRBJ2-7
abundance: many
d_gene: TRBD1
CDR3nt: TGTGCCAGCAGACCAAATCCGACCCGGGACAGGGGTCTCGGCGAGCAGTACTTC
CDR3aa: CASRPNPTRDRGLGEQYF

v_gene: TRBV12-3/TRBV12-4
j_gene: TRBJ2-3
abundance: few
d_gene: NA
CDR3nt: TGTGCCAGCACCCCAATTCCGGTTACAGATACGCAGTATTTT
CDR3aa: CASTPIPVTDTQYF

v_gene: TRBV10-3
j_gene: TRBJ1-1
abundance: NA
d_gene: TRBD1
CDR3nt: TGTGCCATCAGTGAGTCAGGGGACAGGGAAGGTGATGAAGCTTTCTTT
CDR3aa: CAISESGDREGDEAFF

v_gene: TRBV13
j_gene: TRBJ2-3
abundance: NA
d_gene: NA
CDR3nt: TGTGCCACCAGCGGTGGGGGGGGCGGGGCAGATACGCAGTATTTT
CDR3aa: CATSGGGGGADTQYF

v_gene: TRBV10-3
j_gene: TRBJ1-2
abundance: NA
d_gene: NA
CDR3nt: TGTGCCATCAGTGACCCGGGCGAAATGGTCCCTATCTATGGCTACACCTTC
CDR3aa: CAISDPGEMVPIYGYTF

v_gene: TRBV10-3
j_gene: TRBJ1-1
abundance: few
d_gene: TRBD1
CDR3nt: TGTGCCATCAGTGAGGTGGGACAGGGGGGTGAAGCTTTCTTT
CDR3aa: CAISEVGQGGEAFF

v_gene: TRBV12-3/TRBV12-4
j_gene: TRBJ1-1
abundance: NA
d_gene: NA
CDR3nt: TGTGCCAGCAGTTTAGAATTCAGGACTGAAGCTTTCTTT
CDR3aa: CASSLEFRTEAFF

v_gene: TRBV28
j_gene: TRBJ2-5
abundance: NA
d_gene: TRBD1
CDR3nt: TGTGCCAGCAGCCGACAGGGTGATGAGACCCAGTACTTC
CDR3aa: CASSRQGDETQYF

v_gene: TRBV7-2
j_gene: TRBJ2-5
abundance: many
d_gene: NA
CDR3nt: TGTGCCAGCAGCTTCCTTGGCAATCCTAAAGAGACCCAGTACTTC
CDR3aa: CASSFLGNPKETQYF

v_gene: TRBV6-2/TRBV6-3
j_gene: TRBJ2-1
abundance: NA
d_gene: TRBD2
CDR3nt: TGTGCCAGCAGTTACAGTTCCGCGGGGGGTGGTGAGCAGTTCTTC
CDR3aa: CASSYSSAGGGEQFF

v_gene: TRBV7-8
j_gene: TRBJ1-2
abundance: many
d_gene: NA
CDR3nt: TGTGCCAGCAGCTTATCACAGGGAGGGGACTACTATGGCTACACCTTC
CDR3aa: CASSLSQGGDYYGYTF

v_gene: TRBV6-6
j_gene: TRBJ2-3
abundance: NA
d_gene: NA
CDR3nt: TGTGCCACCACCAGACGGTACGTGGATACGCAGTATTTT
CDR3aa: CATTRRYVDTQYF

v_gene: TRBV7-9
j_gene: TRBJ1-4
abundance: many
d_gene: NA
CDR3nt: TGTGCCAGCAGCTCAGCAGGGACGGCCACTAATGAAAAACTGTTTTTT
CDR3aa: CASSSAGTATNEKLFF

v_gene: TRBV4-1
j_gene: TRBJ2-3
abundance: few
d_gene: TRBD2
CDR3nt: TGCGCCAGCAGCCAAGATGAGGGTAGCGGGGGGGCTGGAACGCAGTATTTT
CDR3aa: CASSQDEGSGGAGTQYF

v_gene: TRBV15
j_gene: TRBJ2-1
abundance: NA
d_gene: NA
CDR3nt: TGTGCCACCAGCAGAGATCTAGGGGGGGGGATCTACAATGAGCAGTTCTTC
CDR3aa: CATSRDLGGGIYNEQFF

v_gene: TRBV7-9
j_gene: TRBJ2-5
abundance: NA
d_gene: NA
CDR3nt: TGTGCCAGCAGCTTATTTCGGAGGGGATGGGAGACCCAGTACTTC
CDR3aa: CASSLFRRGWETQYF

v_gene: TRBV10-3
j_gene: TRBJ1-3
abundance: NA
d_gene: NA
CDR3nt: TGTGCCATCAGTGATATTTCGACAGGACCCTCTGGAAACACCATATATTTT
CDR3aa: CAISDISTGPSGNTIYF

v_gene: TRBV7-9
j_gene: TRBJ2-1
abundance: NA
d_gene: TRBD2
CDR3nt: TGTGCCAAGAGCAGCGGGGGGGCCTACAATGAGCAGTTCTTC
CDR3aa: CAKSSGGAYNEQFF

v_gene: TRBV7-9
j_gene: TRBJ2-1
abundance: many
d_gene: NA
CDR3nt: TGTGCCAGCAGCTTAGCGGGGGGCCGAGATGAGCAGTTCTTC
CDR3aa: CASSLAGGRDEQFF

v_gene: TRBV7-9
j_gene: TRBJ2-6
abundance: many
d_gene: NA
CDR3nt: TGTGCCAGCAGCGGCCGGGAAAAACTCTCTGGGGCCAACGTCCTGACTTTC
CDR3aa: CASSGREKLSGANVLTF

v_gene: TRBV27
j_gene: TRBJ1-1
abundance: few
d_gene: TRBD1
CDR3nt: TGTGCCAGCAGTCCCCCGGACAGGGCGAACACTGAAGCTTTCTTT
CDR3aa: CASSPPDRANTEAFF

v_gene: TRBV27
j_gene: TRBJ1-1
abundance: NA
d_gene: NA
CDR3nt: TGTGCCAGCAGGAAAGGAGGGGACACTGAAGCTTTCTTT
CDR3aa: CASRKGGDTEAFF

v_gene: TRBV7-6
j_gene: TRBJ1-1
abundance: NA
d_gene: NA
CDR3nt: TGTGCCAGCAGCGCAATCGGAGGGGCTAAGAACACTGAAGCTTTCTTT
CDR3aa: CASSAIGGAKNTEAFF

v_gene: TRBV10-3
j_gene: TRBJ1-3
abundance: few
d_gene: NA
CDR3nt: TGTGCCATCAGGGGGGCGAGACCCGGAAACACCATATATTTT
CDR3aa: CAIRGARPGNTIYF

v_gene: TRBV7-1
j_gene: TRBJ1-1
abundance: NA
d_gene: NA
CDR3nt: TGTGCCAGCCGAAAATTACAGGAGGGGAACACTGAAGCTTTCTTT
CDR3aa: CASRKLQEGNTEAFF

v_gene: TRBV7-2
j_gene: TRBJ2-2
abundance: few
d_gene: TRBD2
CDR3nt: TGTGCCAGCAGCTTGGGGGGGTTCCGGGAGCTGTTTTTT
CDR3aa: CASSLGGFRELFF

v_gene: TRBV5-8
j_gene: TRBJ1-4
abundance: few
d_gene: NA
CDR3nt: TGTGCCAGCAGCTTGGAGGGCAGTGTAAATGAAAAACTGTTTTTT
CDR3aa: CASSLEGSVNEKLFF

v_gene: TRBV12-5
j_gene: TRBJ2-7
abundance: few
d_gene: TRBD1
CDR3nt: TGTGCTAGTGGTTCAGGGGGTGACGAGCAGTACTTC
CDR3aa: CASGSGGDEQYF

v_gene: TRBV7-2
j_gene: TRBJ2-1
abundance: many
d_gene: TRBD2
CDR3nt: TGTGCCAGCAGCCGGACTAGCGGGAGCCACAATGAGCAGTTCTTC
CDR3aa: CASSRTSGSHNEQFF

v_gene: TRBV20-1
j_gene: TRBJ1-6
abundance: NA
d_gene: TRBD1
CDR3nt: TGCAGTGCTAGAGGGCGGGACAGGAGGGATTCACCCCTCCACTTT
CDR3aa: CSARGRDRRDSPLHF

v_gene: TRBV4-3
j_gene: TRBJ1-1
abundance: NA
d_gene: TRBD1
CDR3nt: TGCGCCAGCAGCCAAGAGTGGACAGGGCCTGAAGCTTTCTTT
CDR3aa: CASSQEWTGPEAFF

v_gene: TRBV4-1
j_gene: TRBJ2-4
abundance: few
d_gene: NA
CDR3nt: TGCGCCAGCAGCCAAAACAATATAGCGTACCTAGCCAAAAACATTCAGTACTTC
CDR3aa: CASSQNNIAYLAKNIQYF

v_gene: TRBV27
j_gene: TRBJ2-7
abundance: few
d_gene: TRBD2
CDR3nt: TGTGCCAGCAGTTTATATGCCACGGGACTAGCGGGGGGGCTCGCGTACGAGCAGTACTTC
CDR3aa: CASSLYATGLAGGLAYEQYF

v_gene: TRBV2
j_gene: TRBJ2-5
abundance: NA
d_gene: TRBD2
CDR3nt: TGTGCCAGCAGTGAATCGAGACTAGCGGGGAAGAAGACCCAGTACTTC
CDR3aa: CASSESRLAGKKTQYF

v_gene: TRBV10-3
j_gene: TRBJ1-1
abundance: NA
d_gene: NA
CDR3nt: TGTGCCATCAGTGAGGGGGGGGCCCCTGAAGCTTTCTTT
CDR3aa: CAISEGGAPEAFF

v_gene: TRBV6-5
j_gene: TRBJ2-2
abundance: many
d_gene: NA
CDR3nt: TGTGCCAGCGGGTTCGGCGGGGAGCTGTTTTTT
CDR3aa: CASGFGGELFF

v_gene: TRBV7-9
j_gene: TRBJ2-2
abundance: NA
d_gene: NA
CDR3nt: TGTGCCAGCAGCTCGCCCCGGCGGGGCGCGAACACCGGGGAGCTGTTTTTT
CDR3aa: CASSSPRRGANTGELFF

v_gene: TRBV7-9
j_gene: TRBJ1-6
abundance: many
d_gene: TRBD1
CDR3nt: TGTGCCAGCAGCTTAGTCGCCTTAGCGACAGGGAACTCACCCCTCCACTTT
CDR3aa: CASSLVALATGNSPLHF

v_gene: TRBV6-1
j_gene: TRBJ2-2
abundance: few
d_gene: NA
CDR3nt: TGTGCCAGCAGTGAACAGGAGTCTTCGAACACCGGGGAGCTGTTTTTT
CDR3aa: CASSEQESSNTGELFF

v_gene: TRBV27
j_gene: TRBJ2-5
abundance: few
d_gene: TRBD2
CDR3nt: TGTGCCAGCAGTTTAGGCGGGGGGATCCAAGAGACCCAGTACTTC
CDR3aa: CASSLGGGIQETQYF

v_gene: TRBV11-2
j_gene: TRBJ2-1
abundance: few
d_gene: NA
CDR3nt: TGTGCCAGCAGCTTAATCGGCTACCAGGGCTCCTACAATGAGCAGTTCTTC
CDR3aa: CASSLIGYQGSYNEQFF

v_gene: TRBV7-3
j_gene: TRBJ2-1
abundance: many
d_gene: TRBD2
CDR3nt: TGTGCCAGCAGCTTCGGGGGGGGCTCCTACAATGAGCAGTTCTTC
CDR3aa: CASSFGGGSYNEQFF

v_gene: TRBV7-9
j_gene: TRBJ2-3
abundance: few
d_gene: NA
CDR3nt: TGTGCCAGCAGCTTATCTAAAGGACCATCACCGGATACGCAGTATTTT
CDR3aa: CASSLSKGPSPDTQYF

v_gene: TRBV19
j_gene: TRBJ2-2
abundance: NA
d_gene: TRBD1
CDR3nt: TGTGCCAGTAGTTCCCGGACAGGGGACATGATCACCGGGGAGCTGTTTTTT
CDR3aa: CASSSRTGDMITGELFF

v_gene: TRBV7-8
j_gene: TRBJ1-2
abundance: few
d_gene: TRBD1
CDR3nt: TGTGCCAGCAGCTTACCCGGGACAGGGGGAATAATAGGCTACACCTTC
CDR3aa: CASSLPGTGGIIGYTF

v_gene: TRBV4-1
j_gene: TRBJ2-3
abundance: few
d_gene: TRBD2
CDR3nt: TGCGCCAGCAGCCAAGCGCTAGCGGAAGGCACAGATACGCAGTATTTT
CDR3aa: CASSQALAEGTDTQYF

v_gene: TRBV20-1
j_gene: TRBJ2-1
abundance: few
d_gene: NA
CDR3nt: TGCAGTGCTAGAGAGGGGCGGGGTTGGTTCTTC
CDR3aa: CSAREGRGWFF

v_gene: TRBV24-1
j_gene: TRBJ2-2
abundance: NA
d_gene: NA
CDR3nt: TGTGCCACCAGTGATTCCCGAGACAGGAACACCGGGGAGCTGTTTTTT
CDR3aa: CATSDSRDRNTGELFF

v_gene: TRBV29-1
j_gene: TRBJ1-2
abundance: NA
d_gene: NA
CDR3nt: TGCAGCGTTTTCCGAGACTATGGCTACACCTTC
CDR3aa: CSVFRDYGYTF

v_gene: TRBV7-2
j_gene: TRBJ2-7
abundance: NA
d_gene: TRBD1
CDR3nt: TGTGCCAGCGGAATTACTGGGACAGGGGGTTACGAGCAGTACTTC
CDR3aa: CASGITGTGGYEQYF

v_gene: TRBV19
j_gene: TRBJ1-5
abundance: NA
d_gene: NA
CDR3nt: TGTGCCAGTAGTATTTCAAAGGGAGGCAGCAATCAGCCCCAGCATTTT
CDR3aa: CASSISKGGSNQPQHF

v_gene: TRBV4-1
j_gene: TRBJ2-5
abundance: NA
d_gene: NA
CDR3nt: TGCGCCAGCAGCCACCGGGACCTACCAGGAAGAGAGACCCAGTACTTC
CDR3aa: CASSHRDLPGRETQYF